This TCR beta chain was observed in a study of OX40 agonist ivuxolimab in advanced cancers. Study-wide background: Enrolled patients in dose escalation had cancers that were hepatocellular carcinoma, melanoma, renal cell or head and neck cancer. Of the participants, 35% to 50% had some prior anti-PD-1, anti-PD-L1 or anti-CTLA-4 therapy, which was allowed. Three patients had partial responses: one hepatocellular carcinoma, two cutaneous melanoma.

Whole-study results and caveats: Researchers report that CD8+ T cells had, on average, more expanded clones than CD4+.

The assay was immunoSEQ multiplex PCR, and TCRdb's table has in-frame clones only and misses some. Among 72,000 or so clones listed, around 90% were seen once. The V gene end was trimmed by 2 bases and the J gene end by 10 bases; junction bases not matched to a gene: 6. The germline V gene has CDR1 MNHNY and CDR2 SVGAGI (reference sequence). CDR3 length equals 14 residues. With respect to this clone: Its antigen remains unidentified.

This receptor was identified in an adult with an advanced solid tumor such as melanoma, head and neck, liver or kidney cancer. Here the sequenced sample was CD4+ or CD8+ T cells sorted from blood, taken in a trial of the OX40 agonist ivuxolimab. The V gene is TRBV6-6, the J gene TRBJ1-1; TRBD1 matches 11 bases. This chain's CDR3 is CASSYRPGTGGAFF. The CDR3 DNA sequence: TGTGCCAGCAGTTACCGTCCCGGGACAGGGGGAGCTTTCTTT.